This T cell receptor beta chain was recorded in a study of blood T cells in healthy people across ages. Study-level points and caveats: Age advanced and TCR beta diversity per million T cells fell, roughly linearly.

A second PCR, run for roughly 7 to 11 cycles, used a sample-barcoded 5' primer plus a J-beta primer mix. TCRdb reanalysed the 5' RACE reads using MiXCR and keeps one entry per CDR3 protein. The sample lists about 1.5 million distinct CDR3 sequences, roughly 45% occurring once. Trimming pared 5 bases from V and 4 bases from J, leaving 15 bases between. Germline CDR1 and CDR2: GTSNPN and SVGIG (reference sequence). CDR3 length equals 13 residues. A few counts support this clonotype. Its antigen remains unidentified. Per sample, a minimum of 6 million PBMCs were isolated. The sample comprised blood. The gene calls are TRBV30 and TRBJ2-7; tentatively, D is TRBD2 (6 bases). The TCR was taken from a woman between 18 and 29 years old in good health. CDR3 region: CAWVPGEKYEQYF. In DNA form, the CDR3 reads TGTGCCTGGGTGCCGGGAGAAAAGTACGAGCAGTACTTC. Based on the CDR3 plus reference TRBV30 and TRBJ2-7, the full variable domain is SQTIHQWPATLVQPVGSPLSLECTVEGTSNPNLYWYRQAAGRGLQLLFYSVGIGQISSEVPQNLSASRPQDRQFILSSKKLLLSDSGFYLCAWVPGEKYEQYFGPGTRLTVT.